Below, one T cell receptor beta chain is given with its context. Its cognate antigen has yet to be identified. The input lacks base qualities; no much larger clone sits a single base away. Library preparation employed the immunoSEQ multiplex PCR assay. A mixture of 60 forward primers for TCR Vbeta segments and 13 reverse primers for TCR Jbeta segments was used in the multiplex PCR. The CDR3 region of rearranged TCR beta genes was amplified from genomic DNA with a multiplex PCR assay. On the Illumina HiSeq System, the amplified TCR beta libraries were sequenced as 87-base-pair reads. The authors' analysis ran thus. A later analysis tallied tens of millions of unique TCR beta chains across the 660 or so repertoires, and approximately 12 million of those chains were shared by two or more donors. To remove PCR and sequencing errors, raw reads were error-corrected and collapsed into unique sequences using a nearest-neighbor algorithm that merged closely related sequences. V, D and J gene segments were assigned by aligning CDR3 sequences to IMGT reference sequences. For a sequence to be retained, a match of at least six nucleotides to both a V gene segment and a J gene segment was required. Rearrangements were called productive when the CDR3 lacked stop codons and stayed in frame with V and J; all others were non-productive. CDR3 was defined according to IMGT convention as the region running from the second conserved V-encoded cysteine to the conserved J-encoded phenylalanine. The earlier analysis of 500 to 650 of the donors excluded any sequence lacking an unambiguous match to a single V gene segment. In an earlier analysis of approximately 610 of the donors, V segments were called functional above 56.7% productive rearrangements and were called segregating when the between-donor standard deviation exceeded 5%. A statistical classification framework was built to diagnose cytomegalovirus status from the catalog of TCR beta chain sequences. A later analysis assigned V and J genes by comparing TCR nucleotide sequences with IMGT/GENE-DB human TR gene sequences. In a later analysis, CDR3 sequences and most-parsimonious VDJ recombination scenarios were assigned using the TCRdist pipeline. In a later analysis, every TCR beta chain was defined by the combination of its CDR3 amino acid sequence and its V-gene family, and reads without a unique V-gene family were dropped. To address suspected cross-contamination and a sequencing artifact, a later analysis removed roughly 640 highly shared, low-generation-probability nucleotide sequences. In a later analysis, a clonal expansion index was calculated for each public chain from normalized within-repertoire ranks of inferred template counts. In a later analysis, generation probabilities were computed with a VDJ recombination model fitted to out-of-frame rearrangements, and the resulting probabilities were checked against IGoR. A later analysis scored TCR-TCR, TCR-HLA and TCR-CMV co-occurrence with hypergeometric tests, applying a repertoire-size bias correction to TCR pairs. False discovery rates were estimated in a later analysis by permuting HLA or CMV assignments 20 times. In a later analysis, co-occurring TCRs were grouped using DBSCAN, and TCRdist sequence similarity was added for clustering within HLA-allele-positive subsets. For co-occurrence clustering, repertoires with fewer than 30,000 or more than 120,000 public chains were excluded, along with several repertoires with anomalous nucleotide sharing. Here the immuneACCESS table is served through TCRdb, limited to in-frame sequences with V and J called. Missing clones are a known gap in these copies; in checked studies unresolved V genes cover under half, and the rest lacks a known reason. The V and J calls and clone size are taken from that table; D and trimming were inferred from the DNA. Present in this sample are under 200,000 clones, roughly 82% of which were seen just once. The ten largest clones add up to about 1.6% of the sample.

This record belongs to a study of cytomegalovirus exposure and HLA in healthy donors (TCRdb year 2017). Looking at the study overall: According to an earlier analysis of 550 to 750 of the donors, about 179 million T cells yielded 117 million unique TCR beta sequences and approximately 280 Gb of sequence data. Across 398 genotyped donors of the cohort, an average of approximately 200,000 unique TCR beta nucleotide sequences per donor were sequenced, and 15% to 20% of those sequences were non-productive. Genome-wide SNP genotypes for about 55% of the 666 donors were used in a later genetic analysis, which treated that subset as a discovery cohort. Every discovery cohort repertoire had been produced on one sequencing platform. A separate validation cohort of 100 to 150 different subjects was used in addition to the roughly 670-subject first cohort. An earlier analysis of about 620 of the donors applied high-throughput TCR beta sequencing to assess whether each TCR beta V gene segment acted as functional or pseudogenic. The study profiled the T cell repertoires of about 720 subjects by immunosequencing and related them to cytomegalovirus serostatus. HLA typing covered class I and class II loci at four-digit resolution. Donor age, sex, ethnicity and CMV serostatus were compiled alongside the repertoire data. A later analysis re-examined previously published TCR beta repertoires from several hundred donors and added high-resolution HLA genotyping to investigate patterns of TCR occurrence. Among the approximately 420 genotyped donors, about 83% belonged to the genetic ancestry cluster associated with self-reported Caucasian donors. The study aimed to test whether cataloging public T cell receptors could reveal signatures of past pathogen exposure. Typing coverage differed by locus: A, B, C, DRB1 and DQB1 were typed in about 629-630 donors, DQA1 in roughly 510, DPA1 in some 610, and DPB1 in around 490. The study combined high-throughput TCR immunosequencing, statistical association of individual TCRs with disease status, and machine learning to predict cytomegalovirus infection status. Rather than drawing on any new phenotypic data, the later analysis identified candidate immune exposures from TCR beta sequences and the way those sequences occurred across donors. Approximately 310 gigabases of sequencing data and some 85 million unique TCR sequences were included in an early release covering 550 to 800 HLA-typed donors. A few DR-DQ haplotypes were treated as single units for association and clustering because of strong linkage in the cohort. Beyond this particular receptor, the publication reports: Because HLA typing was missing for some donors at each locus, association tests included only the typed subset. A cluster of highly shared sequence variants was judged likely to represent a technical artifact of the sequencing pipeline. According to a later analysis, most CMV-associated TCR beta chains appeared to be HLA-restricted, and the HLA associations seemed to be driven largely by CMV exposure. A few of the identified cytomegalovirus-associated TCR beta chains were confirmed in vitro to be specific for cytomegalovirus antigens. According to the authors, the approach could potentially be generalized to other disease states and immunological phenotypes. According to a later analysis, TCR association rates differed among HLA loci, with DRB1 alleles showing the most associated TCRs and HLA-C alleles showing the fewest. A later analysis reported that several top co-occurrence clusters appeared linked to parvovirus B19, influenza, CMV and Epstein-Barr virus. CMV serostatus was the only immune exposure information available for the cohort. The classifier was reported to diagnose cytomegalovirus status with high specificity and sensitivity in both the original cohort and the validation cohort. A total of 150 to 200 TCR beta chains were listed by the study as associated with cytomegalovirus. This cohort had only TCR beta chains sequenced, and the lack of alpha or paired-chain data limited which features could be detected. Compared with the approximately 600-donor mean, donors in an Asian-associated ancestry cluster had fewer N-insertions in productive TCRs, according to a later genetic analysis. A later genetic analysis associated a missense DCLRE1C variant with V-gene and J-gene trimming of TCR beta chains, and an independent cohort replicated the association. Because counts were too low, seventeen rarely observed V segments, including chromosome 9 orphons, were excluded from the earlier analysis of 500 to 700 of the donors. In an earlier analysis of approximately 590 of the donors, most TCR beta V segments were observed in productive rearrangements about 90% or about 30% of the time, broadly matching IMGT annotations. Correlated functional status among segregating V segments might be attributable to linkage disequilibrium, but an unknown experimental factor could not be ruled out. A further reported finding was that TCR beta sequences accurately predicted the HLA-A and HLA-B alleles for most subjects in the first cohort. In a later analysis, around 17,000 TCR beta sequences were associated with specific HLA alleles at a false discovery rate of 0.05. The presence/absence analyses assumed that sequencing depth was roughly uniform across donors, and that assumption may not be true. Strong co-occurrence of HLA alleles, especially DR and DQ, made assigning TCR associations to individual alleles difficult. Some IMGT-functional V segments, including TRBV6-2 and TRBV6-3, could not be told apart with the 87-base-pair reads, so those segments were excluded. In a later analysis, HLA-associated TCR beta chains were found to be more clonally expanded and to have lower generation probabilities than equally common non-associated chains. Across donors, most TCR sequences were observed very rarely, whereas some public TCRs were present in many individuals.

The CDR3 measures 13 amino acids from cysteine to phenylalanine. Only the CDR3 DNA stays, 39 bases, in frame from base 1. The V end loses 5 bases and the J end loses 3 bases, and a stretch of 8 bases separates them. CDR1 and CDR2 (SGHTA, FQGTGA) derive from the germline V gene. The cohort was made up of approximately 670 healthy bone marrow donors. All cohort members were sampled while nominally healthy, although unrecorded immune exposures were likely present. The donor tested CMV seropositive, placing the donor among the approximately 290 seropositive members of the cohort. Each donor provided a peripheral blood sample, and peripheral blood mononuclear cells were used for TCR beta sequencing. Genomic DNA extraction from the blood cell samples was performed with the Qiagen DNeasy Blood Extraction Kit.

The TCR sequence derives from a girl under 18 in good health and CMV-seropositive. The source material was PBMCs. The chain uses TRBV7-3 and TRBJ2-1, with a weak D call of TRBD1 (5 bases match). CDR3 region: CASSATGYNEQFF. The DNA is as follows: TGTGCCAGCAGCGCCACAGGCTACAATGAGCAGTTCTTC.